This passage covers 20 T cell receptor beta chains from one sample sequenced in a study of response to subunit inactivated influenza vaccine. TCRdb processed the RT-PCR reads anew with MiXCR; each CDR3 protein has one entry. The repertoire includes about 520,000 distinct CDR3 sequences, around 7.7% of them detected once, and under 15% sits in the top ten. Material: PBMCs from blood, obtained 23 to 25 months after vaccination. These TCRs come from a man in his fifties or sixties who received an inactivated influenza vaccine.

The V gene is TRBV6-5, the J gene TRBJ1-2, with TRBD1 identical over 8 bases. Germline loops: CDR1 MNHEY, CDR2 SVGAGI. The junction had 8 bases not matched to a gene; V was cut back by 3 bases and J by 8 bases. The CDR3 is 14 residues long. CDR3: CASSYPQGERGYTF. CDR3 DNA sequence: TGTGCCAGCAGTTATCCACAGGGGGAGAGGGGCTACACCTTC.

This clonotype appeared many times. The DNA for the CDR3 is TGTGCCAGCAGCCGGACGGTCTACAATGAGCAGTTCTTC. Protein: CASSRTVYNEQFF. The genes are TRBV12-3 or TRBV12-4 and TRBJ2-1; D unclear. This CDR3 has 13 amino acids. V was clipped by 6 bases and J by 3 bases, with 9 bases between them.

This clonotype was seen only a few times. The CDR3 here is CASTWTGGTEAFF. CDR3 coding DNA: TGTGCCAGCACCTGGACAGGGGGAACTGAAGCTTTCTTT. This sequence joins TRBV12-3 or TRBV12-4 and TRBJ1-1; 10 positions match TRBD1. With 7 bases clipped from V and 5 bases from J, the junction kept 4 bases outside the gene matches. The CDR3 has 13 amino acids.

This chain connects TRBV5-6 to TRBJ1-2, with a weak D call TRBD1 (6 bases). The CDR3 has 15 residues. The ends were cut back, 0 bases at V and 4 bases at J, with 13 bases in the middle. The germline V gene has CDR1 SGHDT and CDR2 YYEEEE. DNA of the CDR3: TGTGCCAGCAGCTTGGGGTTGACAGGACCCTATGGCTACACCTTC. Residues: CASSLGLTGPYGYTF.

This clonotype appeared a few times. The chain combines TRBV29-1 with TRBJ2-7; tentatively, D is TRBD1 (5 bases). The V and J ends lost 0 bases and 6 bases respectively, with 12 bases between them. CDR1 and CDR2 from the germline V gene are SQVTM and ANQGSEA. The CDR3 covers 13 residues. For the CDR3, the DNA is TGCAGCGTTGAAGATCTTGCAGGGCGCGAGCAGTACTTC. This encodes CSVEDLAGREQYF.

The genes are TRBV4-1 and TRBJ2-1; 7 bases fit TRBD1. V lost 3 bases and J lost 4; bases outside the gene matches: 9. CDR1 is MGHRA and CDR2 is YSYEKL in the germline V gene. CDR3 length equals 16 residues. The CDR3 DNA is TGCGCCAGCAGCCAGAGCCCCGACAGGGAATACAATGAGCAGTTCTTC. Translated: CASSQSPDREYNEQFF.

The chain employs TRBV20-1 and TRBJ2-5, with 7 bases lining up with TRBD2. The V gene's germline CDR1 is DFQATT and CDR2 SNEGSKA (reference sequence). The CDR3 is 13 amino acids. The trim removed 2 bases at V and 2 bases at J, leaving 2 bases unmatched. CDR3 loop: CSARTGGQETQYF. CDR3 nucleotides: TGCAGTGCTAGAACGGGAGGACAAGAGACCCAGTACTTC.

This clonotype was counted only a few times. The chain combines TRBV20-1 with TRBJ2-1, with 10 bases identical to TRBD2. V lost 6 bases, J lost 8 bases, and 10 bases stayed unmatched. Looked up from germline, CDR1 is DFQATT and CDR2 is SNEGSKA (reference sequence). The CDR3 length is 14 residues. CDR3 amino acids: CSARVAGGVYEQFF. CDR3 in DNA: TGCAGTGCCAGGGTAGCGGGGGGTGTTTATGAGCAGTTCTTC.

The genes are TRBV7-2 and TRBJ1-6; D unresolved. This CDR3 spans 16 amino acids. Germline CDR1 reads SGHTA; CDR2 reads FQGNSA. Deletions cut 0 bases from V and 6 bases from J, with 12 bases between. CDR3 DNA sequence: TGTGCCAGCAGCTTAGCGCTAGGAGCTCCTAATTCACCCCTCCACTTT. Encoded protein: CASSLALGAPNSPLHF.

This clonotype was picked up many times. V gene TRBV11-2 combines with J gene TRBJ2-3; TRBD2 aligns across 7 bases. The CDR3 covers 13 residues. Germline lookup yields CDR1 SGHAT and CDR2 FQNNGV. CDR3 in amino acids: CAHQEGGTDTQYF. The CDR3 DNA sequence: TGTGCTCATCAGGAGGGAGGGACAGATACGCAGTATTTT. The entire variable domain, with the rest obtained from reference TRBV11-2 and TRBJ2-3, is as follows: EAGVAQSPRYKIIEKRQSVAFWCNPISGHATLYWYQQILGQGPKLLIQFQNNGVVDDSQLPKDRFSAERLKGVDSTLKIQPAKLEDSAVYLCAHQEGGTDTQYFGPGTRLTVL.

This clonotype occurred many times. This chain links TRBV3-1 with TRBJ2-5; D possibly corresponds to TRBD1 (6 bases). Trimming stripped 1 base from V and 5 bases from J, with 14 bases between. The CDR3 loop spans 15 amino acids. Germline-derived CDR1 and CDR2 are LGHDT and YNNKEL (reference sequence). CDR3 in amino acids: CASSQALGQSETQYF. The CDR3 DNA follows: TGTGCCAGCAGCCAAGCGCTCGGACAGTCTGAGACCCAGTACTTC.

The V and J genes are TRBV9 and TRBJ2-3; D is possibly TRBD1 (5 bases). The germline V and J ends were trimmed by 3 bases and 4 bases, with 15 bases remaining between them. Per the germline V gene, CDR1 is SGDLS and CDR2 is YYNGEE. The CDR3 covers 15 residues. CDR3 in amino acids: CASSAQGWGSDTQYF. In DNA form, the CDR3 reads TGTGCCAGCAGCGCCCAGGGATGGGGATCAGATACGCAGTATTTT.

This clonotype has a handful of counts. The chain joins TRBV13 to TRBJ2-5, with unresolved D. Germline lookup yields CDR1 PRHDT and CDR2 FYEKMQ (reference sequence). The length of the CDR3 is 13 residues. The germline V and J ends were trimmed by 6 bases and 4 bases, with 12 bases remaining between them. CDR3 DNA sequence: TGTGCCAGCAGTGAAGAGTTCGGAGAGACCCAGTACTTC. It translates to CASSEEFGETQYF.

The sample holds many counts of this clonotype. The chain is built from TRBV12-3 or TRBV12-4 and TRBJ2-7, with TRBD1 matching 7 bases. The CDR3 runs to 13 residues. The V and J ends lost 3 bases and 3 bases, in that order; junction bases with no gene match: 2. CDR3 amino acids: CASSLGTVYEQYF. CDR3 sequence (DNA): TGTGCCAGCAGTTTGGGGACAGTCTACGAGCAGTACTTC.

This clonotype was seen at least ten times. DNA for the CDR3: TGTGCCAGCAGCTTAATAGCGGGGGGGCTGGGTGAGCAGTTCTTC. The encoded protein is CASSLIAGGLGEQFF. The chain joins TRBV7-9 to TRBJ2-1; TRBD2 matches 11 bases. The CDR3 totals 15 residues. Trimming took 2 bases from V and 9 from J; bases not matched to a gene: 6. CDR1 SEHNR and CDR2 FQNEAQ come from the germline V gene (reference sequence).

The table lists this clonotype with a few counts. The rearrangement links TRBV4-3 to TRBJ2-7; 7 bases align to TRBD2. The CDR3 covers 14 residues. V dropped 8 bases and J dropped 0; count of bases not matched to a gene: 7. Per germline, CDR1 LGHNA and CDR2 YSLEER. This CDR3 reads CASGPSGDSYEQYF. As DNA, the CDR3 is TGCGCCAGCGGTCCTAGCGGAGACTCCTACGAGCAGTACTTC.

This clonotype was counted ten times or more. This chain links TRBV12-3 or TRBV12-4 with TRBJ2-4; D not certain. Trimming stripped 6 bases from V and 0 bases from J, with 15 bases between. This CDR3 spans 16 amino acids. The CDR3 DNA reads as TGTGCCAGCAGCACCAAGGGCAACTTAGCCAAAAACATTCAGTACTTC. Translated: CASSTKGNLAKNIQYF.

This clonotype has a handful of counts. The chain has TRBV6-1 and TRBJ2-5; 7 nucleotides align to TRBD1. Germline-derived CDR1 and CDR2 are MNHNS and SASEGT. The CDR3 consists of 15 residues. V lost 5 bases to trimming and J lost 2 bases; unmatched junction nucleotides: 8. CDR3 region: CASSPDRRTQETQYF. DNA for the CDR3: TGTGCCAGCAGTCCGGACAGGAGAACTCAAGAGACCCAGTACTTC.

Ten or more counts support this clonotype. This chain connects TRBV5-1 to TRBJ1-1; 11 nucleotides agree with TRBD1. The CDR3 has 17 amino acids. V shed 0 bases and J 1 base; nucleotides not matched to a gene: 5. The germline gives CDR1 SGHRS, CDR2 YFSETQ. CDR3 nucleotides: TGCGCCAGCAGCTTGGCCGGGACAGGGGGTTGGAACACTGAAGCTTTCTTT. Protein: CASSLAGTGGWNTEAFF.

There are a few counts of this clonotype. The J gene is TRBJ2-1, the V gene TRBV14; 8 nucleotides agree with TRBD2. The CDR3 consists of 15 residues. CDR1 is SGHDN and CDR2 is FVKESK in the germline V gene. Trimming took 3 bases from V and 3 from J; bases not matched to a gene: 4. CDR3 sequence reads: CASSQGTRFYNEQFF. The CDR3 nucleotides are TGTGCCAGCAGCCAGGGGACTAGGTTCTACAATGAGCAGTTCTTC.